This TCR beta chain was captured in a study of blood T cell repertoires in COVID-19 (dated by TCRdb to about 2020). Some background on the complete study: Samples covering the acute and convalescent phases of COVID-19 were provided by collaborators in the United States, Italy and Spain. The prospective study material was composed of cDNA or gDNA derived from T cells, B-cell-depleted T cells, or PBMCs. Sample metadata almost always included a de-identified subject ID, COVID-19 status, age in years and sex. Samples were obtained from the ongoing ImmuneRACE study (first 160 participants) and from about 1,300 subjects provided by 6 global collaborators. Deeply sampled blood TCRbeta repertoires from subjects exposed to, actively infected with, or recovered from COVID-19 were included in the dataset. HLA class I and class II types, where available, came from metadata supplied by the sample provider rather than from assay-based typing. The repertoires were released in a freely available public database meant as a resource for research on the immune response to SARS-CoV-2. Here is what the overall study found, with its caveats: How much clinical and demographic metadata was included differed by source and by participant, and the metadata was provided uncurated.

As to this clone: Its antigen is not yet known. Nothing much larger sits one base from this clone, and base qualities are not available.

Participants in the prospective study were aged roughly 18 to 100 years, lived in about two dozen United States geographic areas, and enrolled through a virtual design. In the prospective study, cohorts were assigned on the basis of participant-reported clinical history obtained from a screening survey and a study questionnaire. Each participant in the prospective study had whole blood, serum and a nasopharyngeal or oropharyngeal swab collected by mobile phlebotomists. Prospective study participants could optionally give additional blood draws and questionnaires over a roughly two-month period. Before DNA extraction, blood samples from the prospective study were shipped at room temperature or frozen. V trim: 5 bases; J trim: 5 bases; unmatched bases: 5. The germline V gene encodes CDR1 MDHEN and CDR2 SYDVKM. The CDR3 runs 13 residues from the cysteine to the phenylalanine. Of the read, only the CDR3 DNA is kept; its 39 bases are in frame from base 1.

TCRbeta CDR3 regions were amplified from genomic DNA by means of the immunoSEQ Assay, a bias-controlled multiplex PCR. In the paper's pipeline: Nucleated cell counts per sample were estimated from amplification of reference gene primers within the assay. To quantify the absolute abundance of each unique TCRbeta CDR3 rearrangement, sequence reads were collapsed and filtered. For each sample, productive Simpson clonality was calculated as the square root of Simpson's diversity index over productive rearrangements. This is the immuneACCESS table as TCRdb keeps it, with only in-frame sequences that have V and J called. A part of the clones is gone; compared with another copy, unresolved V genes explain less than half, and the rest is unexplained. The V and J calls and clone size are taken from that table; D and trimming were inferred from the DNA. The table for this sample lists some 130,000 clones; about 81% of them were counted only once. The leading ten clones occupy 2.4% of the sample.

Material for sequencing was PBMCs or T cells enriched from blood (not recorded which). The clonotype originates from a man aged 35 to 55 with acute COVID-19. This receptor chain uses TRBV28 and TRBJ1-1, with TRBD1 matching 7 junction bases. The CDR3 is CASSPPQGTEAFF. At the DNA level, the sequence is TGTGCCAGCAGTCCTCCACAGGGGACTGAAGCTTTCTTT.